The 19 T cell receptor beta chains in this list originate from one sample, sequenced in a study of blood T cells in healthy people across ages. Next came a second PCR, run for about 6 to 12 cycles, which used a sample-barcoded 5' primer along with a J-beta primer mix. TCRdb re-derived calls from the 5' RACE reads in MiXCR, one entry per CDR3 protein. Among over 1,500,000 distinct CDR3 sequences listed, roughly two fifths were seen once. The sequencing input was blood. Receptors originate from a human donor in good health.

This sequence joins TRBV6-6 and TRBJ1-1, with TRBD1 matching 7 bases. CDR3 length: 15 residues. Germline V gene data show CDR1 as MNHNY and CDR2 as SVGAGI (reference sequence). V gave up 1 base and J gave up 8 bases; unmatched junction bases: 10. CDR3 amino acids: CASSYYLQGPREAFF. The DNA for the CDR3 is TGTGCCAGCAGTTACTATTTACAGGGGCCGAGAGAAGCTTTCTTT.

The rearrangement uses TRBV4-3 and TRBJ2-2; D unclear. Germline CDR1 and CDR2: LGHNA and YSLEER. CDR3 length: 18 amino acids. V lost 4 bases to trimming and J lost 0 bases, with 18 bases between them. The CDR3 sequence: CASSRLTWVGSNTGELFF. CDR3 in DNA: TGCGCCAGCAGCCGACTCACGTGGGTAGGGTCGAACACCGGGGAGCTGTTTTTT.

The V and J genes are TRBV24-1 and TRBJ2-5; D unresolved. The CDR3 runs 13 residues. The V end lost 0 bases, the J end lost 5 bases, and 6 bases lay between the germline ends. Germline values: CDR1 KGHDR, CDR2 SFDVKD. This CDR3 is CATSDLIQETQYF. The DNA for the CDR3 is TGTGCCACCAGTGATTTGATACAGGAGACCCAGTACTTC.

This clonotype was counted between two and nine times. The chain combines TRBV7-2 with TRBJ2-1; 14 bases line up with TRBD2. This CDR3 comprises 15 residues. J gave up 9 bases and V 5 bases, and 6 bases lay outside the gene matches. Germline V gene data show CDR1 as SGHTA and CDR2 as FQGNSA. Written as DNA, the CDR3 is TGTGCCAGCAGCATGACTAGCGGGGGGGCGGGTGAGCAGTTCTTC. It codes for CASSMTSGGAGEQFF.

This clonotype has a single count. The rearrangement uses TRBV5-6 and TRBJ1-2; D is ambiguous. CDR3 length equals 15 residues. The V gene's germline CDR1 is SGHDT and CDR2 YYEEEE. Trimming removed 2 bases from V and 5 bases from J, with 16 bases in between. CDR3 sequence reads: CASSFWASRVYGYTF. CDR3 nucleotide sequence: TGTGCCAGCAGCTTTTGGGCCTCTCGTGTGTATGGCTACACCTTC.

The V and J genes are TRBV28 and TRBJ2-7, with TRBD1 as a possible D gene (5 bases). Germline V lookup: CDR1 MDHEN, CDR2 SYDVKM. The CDR3 is 15 residues long. V was trimmed by 3 bases and J by 3 bases, leaving 15 bases between them. The CDR3 region is CASSFVGDSYYEQYF. Here the CDR3 DNA reads TGTGCCAGCAGTTTCGTGGGCGACAGTTACTACGAGCAGTACTTC. The variable domain in full, completed from reference TRBV28 and TRBJ2-7, reads DVKVTQSSRYLVKRTGEKVFLECVQDMDHENMFWYRQDPGLGLRLIYFSYDVKMKEKGDIPEGYSVSREKKERFSLILESASTNQTSMYLCASSFVGDSYYEQYFGPGTRLTVT.

V gene TRBV7-2 combines with J gene TRBJ2-3, with D possibly matching TRBD2 (6 bases). Germline CDR1 reads SGHTA; CDR2 reads FQGNSA. V was cut by 5 bases and J by 2 bases, with 11 bases left in between. The CDR3 spans 14 residues. CDR3 protein: CASSPDYATDTQYF. In DNA form, the CDR3 reads TGTGCCAGCAGCCCGGACTATGCCACAGATACGCAGTATTTT.

The rearrangement links TRBV6-5 to TRBJ2-7; maybe TRBD1 (6 bases). CDR1 and CDR2 (germline): MNHEY, SVGAGI. This CDR3 region has 15 residues. Trimming removed 5 bases at V and 2 bases at J, with 16 bases between. DNA for the CDR3: TGTGCCAGCAGTACCCAGGGGTGGCCGCCCTACGAGCAGTACTTC. Translated: CASSTQGWPPYEQYF.

The chain carries TRBV11-2 and TRBJ1-1; possible D gene TRBD1, 5 bases. V lost 4 bases, J lost 1 base, and 10 bases lay in between. CDR1 and CDR2 from the germline V gene are SGHAT and FQNNGV. The CDR3 contains 14 residues. The CDR3 is CASSSRESNTEAFF. DNA for the CDR3: TGTGCCAGCAGCTCCAGGGAATCGAACACTGAAGCTTTCTTT.

For the CDR3, the DNA is TGCAGCGTTGAAGCGGCCCAGGGGGTTCGAGAGACCCAGTACTTC. This codes for CSVEAAQGVRETQYF. The genes are TRBV29-1 and TRBJ2-5, with 7 positions matching TRBD1. CDR1 and CDR2 (germline): SQVTM, ANQGSEA. J lost 4 bases, V lost 1 base, and 9 bases had no gene match. The CDR3 spans 15 residues.

The gene calls are TRBV7-8 and TRBJ2-7; 7 bases align to TRBD2. The trim removed 4 bases at V and 0 bases at J, leaving 6 bases unmatched. Germline lookup yields CDR1 SGHVS and CDR2 FQNEAQ. The CDR3 runs to 15 residues. The CDR3 DNA is TGTGCCAGCAGCTCTCGGGACTACCTCTCCTACGAGCAGTACTTC. Translated, it gives CASSSRDYLSYEQYF.

V usage is TRBV12-3 or TRBV12-4 and J usage is TRBJ2-1, with TRBD2 identical over 10 bases. Trimming removed 3 bases from V and 15 bases from J; junction bases left unmatched: 11. The CDR3 is made up of 14 amino acids. CDR3 amino acids: CASSFGLAGALLFF. The DNA of the CDR3 is TGTGCCAGCAGTTTTGGGCTAGCGGGGGCCCTTTTGTTCTTC.

There are a few counts of this clonotype. The V and J genes are TRBV29-1 and TRBJ2-2; D is tentatively TRBD1 or TRBD2 (5 bases each). From germline, CDR1 is SQVTM and CDR2 ANQGSEA. Between the trimmed V and J ends, which lost 6 bases and 2 bases, there was a span of 10 bases. The CDR3 contains 13 residues. This CDR3 is CSVGVTNTGELFF. CDR3 in DNA: TGCAGCGTGGGGGTAACCAACACCGGGGAGCTGTTTTTT.

This chain uses TRBV10-3 with TRBJ1-1; tentatively, D is TRBD1 (5 bases). The CDR3 totals 14 residues. The V end was cut by 3 bases, the J end by 1 base, with 9 bases between. CDR1 ENHRY and CDR2 SYGVKD come from the germline V gene. For the CDR3, the DNA is TGTGCCATCAGTGAACCTCAGGGGAACACTGAAGCTTTCTTT. Amino acid sequence: CAISEPQGNTEAFF.

On this clonotype: The CDR3 end shows no conserved phenylalanine or tryptophan, and so a read error is likely. The V and J genes are TRBV6-6 and TRBJ2-7; 8 bases match TRBD2. V shed 0 bases, J shed 1 base, and the junction held 8 bases outside the gene matches. Germline V CDR1 and CDR2: MNHNY, SVGAGI (reference sequence). The CDR3 length is 17 residues. The CDR3 DNA sequence: TGTGCCAGCAGTTACTCCCCGGCGGGGGGCCCTTCCTACGAGCAGTACTGC. It yields the protein CASSYSPAGGPSYEQYC.

This sequence joins TRBV7-9 and TRBJ2-1; weak D call: TRBD1 (6 bases). The CDR3 extends over 15 amino acids. Germline V CDR1 and CDR2: SEHNR, FQNEAQ (reference sequence). V was shortened by 2 bases and J by 5 bases, with 13 bases between the two germline ends. The DNA of the CDR3 is TGTGCCAGCAGCTTAACGCTTGGACAGCACAATGAGCAGTTCTTC. It yields the protein CASSLTLGQHNEQFF.

The chain has TRBV6-6 and TRBJ1-5; D call uncertain. Germline V CDR1 and CDR2: MNHNY, SVGAGI (reference sequence). Trimming took off 2 bases at V and 8 bases at J, with 10 bases between the two ends. This CDR3 contains 13 residues. CDR3 nucleotides: TGTGCCAGCAGTTACGTGGTGGGTAAGCCCCAGCATTTT. Translation gives CASSYVVGKPQHF.

In its sample, this clonotype was seen once. This chain links TRBV7-2 with TRBJ2-3; TRBD2 matches 7 bases. J gave up 4 bases and V 8 bases, and 6 bases lay outside the gene matches. Germline V CDR1 and CDR2: SGHTA, FQGNSA. The CDR3 contains 13 residues. The CDR3 reads CASRGGGPDTQYF. The DNA for the CDR3 is TGTGCCAGCCGCGGGGGAGGTCCAGATACGCAGTATTTT. Variable domain in full (rest from reference TRBV7-2 and TRBJ2-3): GAGVSQSPSNKVTEKGKDVELRCDPISGHTALYWYRQSLGQGLEFLIYFQGNSAPDKSGLPSDRFSAERTGGSVSTLTIQRTQQEDSAVYLCASRGGGPDTQYFGPGTRLTVL.

J is TRBJ1-1 and V is TRBV4-3, with D unresolved. The CDR3 is 13 residues long. The germline V and J ends were trimmed by 0 bases and 5 bases, with 7 bases remaining between them. The germline CDR1 and CDR2 sequences are LGHNA and YSLEER. The CDR3 sequence: CASSQERRTEAFF. CDR3 DNA sequence: TGCGCCAGCAGCCAAGAGAGGCGTACTGAAGCTTTCTTT.